The 10 T cell receptor beta chains below all came from one sample that was sequenced in a study of early T cells in non-severe SARS-CoV-2 infection. TCRdb re-called the 5' RACE reads through MiXCR, storing one row per CDR3 protein. Among 70,000 or so distinct CDR3 sequences listed, under 15% were seen once. Sequencing was carried out using whole blood. These receptors were taken from an adult who was a healthcare worker with PCR-confirmed SARS-CoV-2 infection or an uninfected control (not recorded which).

Many counts were recorded for this clonotype. The chain joins TRBV20-1 to TRBJ2-7; 10 bases match TRBD2. V shed 1 base and J 4 bases; nucleotides not matched to a gene: 4. CDR1 DFQATT and CDR2 SNEGSKA come from the germline V gene (reference sequence). The CDR3 extends over 14 amino acids. The CDR3 is CSARGLAGEYEQYF. The CDR3 bases are TGCAGTGCTAGAGGGCTAGCGGGAGAGTACGAGCAGTACTTC.

In this sample, this clonotype turned up many times. The chain has TRBV7-2 and TRBJ1-1, with 9 positions matching TRBD1. The CDR3 loop spans 14 amino acids. Unmatched junction bases numbered 8, after V lost 5 bases and J lost 7 bases. Germline loops: CDR1 SGHTA, CDR2 FQGNSA. The CDR3 nucleotides read TGTGCCAGCAGCGCGGCCGGGACAGGGCTTGAAGCTTTCTTT. Translating gives CASSAAGTGLEAFF.

This clonotype appeared many times. The chain carries TRBV7-9 and TRBJ2-4; TRBD2 agrees at 11 bases. The V segment lost 6 bases and the J segment 6 bases; nucleotides outside the gene matches: 4. CDR1 and CDR2 (germline): SEHNR, FQNEAQ (reference sequence). The CDR3 contains 14 residues. DNA of the CDR3: TGTGCCAGCAGTTCGGGACTAGCGGTAAACATTCAGTACTTC. Its protein is CASSSGLAVNIQYF.

This clonotype has ten or more counts. The rearrangement links TRBV14 to TRBJ2-3; no clear D gene. Germline V gives CDR1 SGHDN, CDR2 FVKESK. V lost 4 bases and J lost 1, with 18 bases in between. CDR3 size: 17 residues. The CDR3 DNA reads as TGTGCCAGCAGCCTTCTTGCCCAGAGGCAAGGCACAGATACGCAGTATTTT. It yields the protein CASSLLAQRQGTDTQYF.

In its sample, this clonotype was seen many times. The chain has TRBV13 and TRBJ1-1, with D tentatively TRBD1 (5 bases). CDR1 and CDR2 (germline): PRHDT, FYEKMQ (reference sequence). V lost 4 bases and J 0 bases, leaving 12 bases between the germline ends. The CDR3 totals 15 residues. Here the CDR3 reads CASSSNRRMNTEAFF. DNA for the CDR3: TGTGCCAGCAGCTCCAACAGGAGAATGAACACTGAAGCTTTCTTT.

The rearrangement joins TRBV7-6 to TRBJ2-5; D possibly uses TRBD1 or TRBD2 (5 bases each). Germline V gene data show CDR1 as SGHVS and CDR2 as FNYEAQ. This CDR3 is built from 13 residues. With 5 bases removed from V and 1 base from J, the gap between germline ends came to 8 bases. This CDR3 reads CASSRGRQETQYF. For the CDR3, the DNA is TGTGCCAGCAGCCGGGGCCGCCAAGAGACCCAGTACTTC.

DNA of the CDR3: TGTGCCAGCCGGGACAGGTGGGGAGGAGAGCAGTACTTC. Protein: CASRDRWGGEQYF. J is TRBJ2-7 and V is TRBV2, with TRBD1 matching 8 bases. This CDR3 has 13 residues. The trim removed 8 bases at V and 7 bases at J, leaving 10 bases unmatched. The V gene's germline CDR1 is SNHLY and CDR2 FYNNEI.

The sample holds many counts of this clonotype. The J gene is TRBJ1-2, the V gene TRBV5-6, with a weak D call TRBD1 (5 bases). Germline V gene lookup returns CDR1 SGHDT and CDR2 YYEEEE. Trimming took off 0 bases at V and 4 bases at J, with 10 bases between the two ends. The CDR3 consists of 14 residues. Here the CDR3 DNA reads TGTGCCAGCAGCTTGGGACAGATACTCTATGGCTACACCTTC. This translates into CASSLGQILYGYTF.

Ten or more counts support this clonotype. The junction and the germline gene differ at one end; a read error may be behind it. This chain connects TRBV29-1 to TRBJ2-7; D ambiguous. The CDR3 is 11 amino acids. Germline CDR1 and CDR2: SQVTM and ANQGSEA. This CDR3 reads CSVVVRLELYF. DNA for the CDR3: TGCAGCGTGGTCGTCCGCCTAGAGCTGTACTTC.

This chain links TRBV15 with TRBJ2-2; possibly TRBD1 or TRBD2 for D (5 bases each). Germline V gives CDR1 LNHNV, CDR2 YYDKDF (reference sequence). The length of the CDR3 is 14 residues. The V end lost 3 bases, the J end lost 6 bases, and 11 bases lay between the germline ends. DNA for the CDR3: TGTGCCACCAGCAGCGGCAGGGAGCCCGGGGAGCTGTTTTTT. Its protein is CATSSGREPGELFF.